This is a list of T cell receptor beta chains from one sample in a study of blood T cell repertoires in COVID-19. The method was immunoSEQ multiplex PCR; TCRdb's version includes in-frame clones alone and lacks a portion of them. The sample shows about 140,000 clones, about 72% of them seen only once. Sample: peripheral blood. The source is a man in his 60s who had recovered from COVID-19. Each CDR3 is given with its conserved first and last residue. The order of the fields is V gene, D gene, J gene, clone size, CDR3 DNA, CDR3 protein. A D gene is named only where the DNA matches it firmly. Clone size is stated in some rows and not others, as once, few, many or a class when expanded.

TRBV9	TRBD1	TRBJ2-2	NA	TGTGCCAGCAGGACGACGGGACAGGGTGGCGGGGAGCTGTTTTTT	CASRTTGQGGGELFF
TRBV4-3	NA	TRBJ2-5	few	TGCGCCAGCAGCCGGCAGGGACTGGGCCAAGAGACCCAGTACTTC	CASSRQGLGQETQYF
TRBV2	NA	TRBJ1-2	few	TGTGCCAGCAGTGGGGAGTACGGCTACACCTTC	CASSGEYGYTF
TRBV6-1	NA	TRBJ2-2	NA	TGTGCCAGCAGTGAATCTCGGGTAAACACCGGGGAGCTGTTTTTT	CASSESRVNTGELFF
TRBV4-1	TRBD1	TRBJ2-6	NA	TGCGCCAGCAGCCAAGATCTAGGGCAGGGGGTGACTGGGGCCAACGTCCTGACTTTC	CASSQDLGQGVTGANVLTF
TRBV5-4	NA	TRBJ2-7	NA	TGTGCCAGCAGAACGGACAGACTGAGCTCCTACGAGCAGTACTTC	CASRTDRLSSYEQYF
TRBV5-1	NA	TRBJ1-1	few	TGCGCCAGCAGCTGGGACGGGGGAACTGAAGCTTTCTTT	CASSWDGGTEAFF
TRBV3-1/TRBV3-2	TRBD1	TRBJ1-5	few	TGTGCCAGCAGCCAAGGGGACAGGGGTGGCCAGCCCCAGCATTTT	CASSQGDRGGQPQHF
TRBV6-6	NA	TRBJ1-2	NA	TGTGCCAGCAATATCGTCGACTATGGCTACACCTTC	CASNIVDYGYTF
TRBV27	TRBD1	TRBJ2-5	NA	TGTGCCAGCAGTTCCGGGACAGGGGGCGCGGAGACCCAGTACTTC	CASSSGTGGAETQYF
TRBV7-8	NA	TRBJ1-5	few	TGTGCCAGCAGCTCCCACGATTGGCAGGGGAGCAATCAGCCCCAGCATTTT	CASSSHDWQGSNQPQHF
TRBV5-1	TRBD1	TRBJ2-7	NA	TGCGCCAGCAGCTGGCCAATACAGGGGGCTGAAGAGCAGTACTTC	CASSWPIQGAEEQYF